The entry below describes one T cell receptor beta chain. The data were taken from a study of read filtering for tumor transcriptome and immune sequencing. Turning to the study itself: Among patients, under 20 were male and approximately 15 female, aged roughly 45 to 80 (mean around 61). Per sample, TCR-region reads ranged about 3.5 to 11 million by IR-seq, roughly 80 to 1,300 by RNA-seq.

From 400 to 450 ng of RNA, a library with molecular barcoded alpha/delta and beta/gamma adaptors was made. MiXCR, run by TCRdb on the reads, gives a single entry per CDR3 protein. This sample has 130,000 or so distinct CDR3 sequences; around 13% occur once, and the top ten carry more than 6.5%. Germline V gives CDR1 SGHAT, CDR2 FQNNGV. V gave up 4 bases and J gave up 2 bases, with 11 bases separating them. CDR3 length: 14 residues. Input material: a population of CD138-negative cells sorted from bone marrow. The TCR sequence derives from a donor at least 40 years old with multiple myeloma. The chain combines TRBV11-2 with TRBJ1-1; D possibly corresponds to TRBD1 (6 bases). CDR3 in DNA: TGTGCCAGCAGCTGGTACAGGGCAAACACTGAAGCTTTCTTT. This translates into CASSWYRANTEAFF.